This T cell receptor (beta chain) was sequenced during a study of blood T cell repertoires in COVID-19. The ends were cut back, 4 bases at V and 4 bases at J, with 10 bases in the middle. The V gene's germline CDR1 is LGHDT and CDR2 YNNKEL (reference sequence). This CDR3 contains 13 residues. Per the original methods: Reference gene primers were amplified, and this amplification served to estimate nucleated cell counts. Sequencing used immunoSEQ multiplex PCR; TCRdb keeps in-frame clones, though not all of them. V, J and clone size reflect that table, while D and trimming were determined from the DNA. The repertoire includes about 120,000 clones, more than 75% of them detected once, and under 5% sits in the top ten.

This TCR came from a man aged 55-75 years with acute or convalescent COVID-19. The sample consisted of peripheral blood. The chain is built from TRBV3-1 (or the pseudogene TRBV3-2) and TRBJ1-2; no clear D gene. The DNA for the CDR3 is TGTGCCAGCAGCCCTGCCCTAGCCTATGGCTACACCTTC. It yields the protein CASSPALAYGYTF.